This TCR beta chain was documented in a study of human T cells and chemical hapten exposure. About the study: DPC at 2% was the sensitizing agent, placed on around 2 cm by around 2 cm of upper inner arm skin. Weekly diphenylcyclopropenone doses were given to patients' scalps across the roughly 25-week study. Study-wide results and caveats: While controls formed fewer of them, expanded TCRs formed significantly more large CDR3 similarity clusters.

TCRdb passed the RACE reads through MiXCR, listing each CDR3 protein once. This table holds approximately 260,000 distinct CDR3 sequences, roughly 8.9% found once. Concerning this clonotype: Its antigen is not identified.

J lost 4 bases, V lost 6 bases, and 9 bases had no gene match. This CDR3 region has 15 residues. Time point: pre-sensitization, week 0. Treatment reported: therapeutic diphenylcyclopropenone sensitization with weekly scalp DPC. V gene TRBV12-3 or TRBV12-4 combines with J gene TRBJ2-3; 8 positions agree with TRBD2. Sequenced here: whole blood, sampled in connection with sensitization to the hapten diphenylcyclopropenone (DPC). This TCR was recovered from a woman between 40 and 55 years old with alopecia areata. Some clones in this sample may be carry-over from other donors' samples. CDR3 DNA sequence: TGTGCCAGCAGGAGAGCGGGAGATGGGGCAGATACGCAGTATTTT. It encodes CASRRAGDGADTQYF.